The 9 T cell receptor beta chains presented below share a single source sample, sequenced in a study of cytomegalovirus exposure and HLA in healthy donors. Amplification used 60 Vbeta primers and 13 Jbeta primers. The data were produced by immunoSEQ multiplex PCR, yet TCRdb's version contains in-frame clones alone and is incomplete. The data show 70,000 to 90,000 clones, more than 75% seen once. The material sequenced was PBMCs. The receptors were sampled from a male donor in good health and CMV-seropositive.

This chain links TRBV2 with TRBJ1-2; no firm D call. The V gene's germline CDR1 is SNHLY and CDR2 FYNNEI. There are 11 residues in the CDR3. Trimming took 8 bases from V and 7 from J, leaving 11 bases between them. This chain's CDR3 is CASRGERGYTF. CDR3 coding DNA: TGTGCCAGCCGAGGTGAGCGTGGCTACACCTTC. Together with reference TRBV2 and TRBJ1-2, the CDR3 gives the full variable domain: EPEVTQTPSHQVTQMGQEVILRCVPISNHLYFYWYRQILGQKVEFLVSFYNNEISEKSEIFDDQFSVERPDGSNFTLKIRSTKLEDSAMYFCASRGERGYTFGSGTRLTVV.

This chain joins TRBV5-1 and TRBJ2-3, with TRBD1 as a possible D gene (6 bases). Germline assignment: CDR1 SGHRS and CDR2 YFSETQ. The CDR3 is made up of 16 amino acids. Trimming removed 0 bases at V and 3 bases at J, with 14 bases between. The CDR3 DNA reads as TGCGCCAGCAGCTTGGCCGGAGGCAGGGGAACAGATACGCAGTATTTT. Its protein product is CASSLAGGRGTDTQYF.

The chain joins TRBV11-1 to TRBJ2-2; TRBD2 matches 9 bases. The germline CDR1 and CDR2 sequences are SGHAT and FQDESV (reference sequence). The CDR3 is made up of 16 amino acids. The ends lost 5 bases at V and 4 bases at J; junction bases unmatched: 8. This CDR3 is CASSDRLAEGTGELFF. The CDR3 DNA is TGTGCCAGCAGCGATCGACTAGCGGAGGGCACCGGGGAGCTGTTTTTT.

The chain couples TRBV9 to TRBJ1-2; 7 nucleotides agree with TRBD1. The CDR3 is 15 amino acids. The germline gives CDR1 SGDLS, CDR2 YYNGEE. J was trimmed by 6 bases and V by 3 bases; bases with no gene match: 11. CDR3 loop: CASSAQTGSGDGYTF. The CDR3 nucleotides are TGTGCCAGCAGCGCCCAGACAGGGAGTGGTGATGGCTACACCTTC.

The chain employs TRBV5-1 and TRBJ1-1, with a tentative D call TRBD1 (6 bases). Trimming shortened V by 4 bases and J by 4 bases, and 20 bases separated the two germline ends. The CDR3 is 16 amino acids. Germline assignment: CDR1 SGHRS and CDR2 YFSETQ. The CDR3 nucleotides read TGCGCCAGCAGCGCTATGACAGGCGAGGGGACCACTGAAGCTTTCTTT. Translation gives CASSAMTGEGTTEAFF.

The V call is TRBV4-1, the J call TRBJ2-7; maybe TRBD1 (5 bases). Germline loops: CDR1 MGHRA, CDR2 YSYEKL. Trimming cost V 1 base and J 3 bases, with 7 bases left between them. This CDR3 contains 13 residues. This CDR3 reads CASSQAQGYEQYF. In DNA form, the CDR3 reads TGCGCCAGCAGCCAAGCCCAGGGCTACGAGCAGTACTTC.

V gene TRBV28 combines with J gene TRBJ1-5, with 9 bases lining up with TRBD1. V was pared by 3 bases and J by 7 bases, with 7 bases of the junction left unmatched. The CDR3 is 15 amino acids. Per the germline V gene, CDR1 is MDHEN and CDR2 is SYDVKM. CDR3: CASSFGQGFRQPQHF. The CDR3 DNA follows: TGTGCCAGCAGTTTCGGACAGGGGTTTCGCCAGCCCCAGCATTTT.

The rearrangement joins TRBV9 to TRBJ2-3, with TRBD1 matching over 7 bases. The CDR3 has 16 residues. J lost 1 base, V lost 0 bases, and 5 bases had no gene match. From germline, CDR1 is SGDLS and CDR2 YYNGEE. The CDR3 protein is CASSVGVGGGTDTQYF. CDR3 DNA sequence: TGTGCCAGCAGCGTAGGTGTAGGGGGCGGCACAGATACGCAGTATTTT.

CDR3 protein: CASSVEGTVGRGQYF. In DNA form, the CDR3 reads TGTGCCAGCAGCGTAGAAGGGACAGTGGGGCGCGGGCAGTACTTC. The V call is TRBV9, the J call TRBJ2-7; 7 bases are a match to TRBD1. In germline, CDR1 is SGDLS, CDR2 YYNGEE. The V and J ends lost 0 bases and 9 bases, in that order; junction bases with no gene match: 12. The CDR3 length is 15 residues.